Listed below are T cell receptor beta chains from one sample, sequenced in a study of T cell responses to AZD1222 COVID-19 vaccine. TCRdb keeps only in-frame clones here, not all; method: immunoSEQ multiplex PCR. The data contain 55,000 to 70,000 clones, 60% to 85% of them singletons. The starting material was peripheral blood, obtained on day 0 of AZD1222 vaccination. Receptor source: an adult in good health. The CDR3 runs from the conserved cysteine through the conserved F or W. A D gene is named only where the DNA matches it firmly. Where a row states a size, it is once, few, many or the class of an expanded clone; other rows omit it.

V gene	J gene	clone size	D gene	CDR3 protein	CDR3 DNA
TRBV6-1	TRBJ2-2	.	.	CASSEADGTGELFF	TGTGCCAGCAGTGAAGCTGACGGCACCGGGGAGCTGTTTTTT
TRBV10-3	TRBJ2-3	.	.	CAITPGQGSTDTQYF	TGTGCCATCACCCCCGGGCAGGGCAGCACAGATACGCAGTATTTT
TRBV7-2	TRBJ2-5	.	.	CASSLGPSKETQYF	TGTGCCAGCAGCTTAGGGCCCTCTAAAGAGACCCAGTACTTC
TRBV10-1	TRBJ2-2	.	.	CASSEQIHGELFF	TGCGCCAGCAGTGAACAAATTCACGGGGAGCTGTTTTTT
TRBV18	TRBJ2-7	few	.	CASSPTAQAEQYF	TGTGCCAGCTCACCCACCGCCCAGGCCGAGCAGTACTTC
TRBV7-9	TRBJ1-2	.	.	CASSLVRQTYGYTF	TGTGCCAGCAGCTTAGTTCGGCAGACCTATGGCTACACCTTC
TRBV7-2	TRBJ2-2	.	TRBD2	CASRSLAAGELFF	TGTGCCAGCAGGTCTCTAGCGGCCGGGGAGCTGTTTTTT
TRBV19	TRBJ1-5	.	.	CASNAQGRGQPQHF	TGTGCCAGTAACGCCCAGGGGAGGGGTCAGCCCCAGCATTTT
TRBV7-9	TRBJ2-2	.	.	CASSYSASTGELFF	TGTGCCAGCAGCTACAGCGCGTCCACCGGGGAGCTGTTTTTT
TRBV2	TRBJ2-1	.	.	CASRNRRQASSYNEQFF	TGTGCCAGCAGAAACCGACGACAGGCCAGCTCCTACAATGAGCAGTTCTTC
TRBV7-9	TRBJ1-1	few	.	CASSKTGYGTEAFF	TGTGCCAGCAGCAAAACAGGGTATGGCACTGAAGCTTTCTTT
TRBV7-2	TRBJ1-2	few	.	CASSSPLFGQNGYTF	TGTGCCAGCAGCTCACCCCTCTTTGGACAAAATGGCTACACCTTC
TRBV4-2	TRBJ1-5	.	.	CASSEDRRQPQHF	TGTGCCAGCAGCGAGGATCGGCGGCAGCCCCAGCATTTT
TRBV3-1/TRBV3-2	TRBJ1-6	.	.	CASSQDRGYSPLHF	TGTGCCAGCAGCCAAGATCGGGGTTATTCACCCCTCCACTTT
TRBV5-5	TRBJ1-5	.	.	CASSLGGRKDQPQHF	TGTGCCAGCAGCTTGGGGGGACGGAAAGATCAGCCCCAGCATTTT
TRBV4-1	TRBJ1-2	.	TRBD1	CASSPPPGTGVRYYGYTF	TGCGCCAGCAGCCCTCCCCCCGGGACAGGGGTCCGGTACTATGGCTACACCTTC
TRBV6-5	TRBJ2-7	few	.	CASNRGPSYEQYF	TGTGCCAGCAACCGGGGGCCTTCCTACGAGCAGTACTTC
TRBV5-8	TRBJ1-2	.	.	CASSLPGYWLSYGYTF	TGTGCCAGCAGCTTGCCAGGGTATTGGCTAAGCTATGGCTACACCTTC
TRBV10-3	TRBJ2-7	.	.	CAISEGQDEQYF	TGTGCCATCAGTGAAGGGCAGGACGAGCAGTACTTC
TRBV7-9	TRBJ1-2	.	.	CASSLNGGADYGYTF	TGTGCCAGCAGCTTAAATGGGGGCGCTGACTATGGCTACACCTTC
TRBV6-6	TRBJ2-5	few	.	CASSYSEGGETQYF	TGTGCCAGCAGTTACTCGGAGGGCGGGGAGACCCAGTACTTC
TRBV23-1	TRBJ2-2	.	.	CASSQSRQLGTGELFF	TGCGCCAGCAGTCAATCGCGGCAGCTTGGGACCGGGGAGCTGTTTTTT
TRBV7-2	TRBJ1-5	.	.	CASSELNQPQHF	TGTGCCAGCAGCGAACTCAATCAGCCCCAGCATTTT
TRBV18	TRBJ2-1	.	.	CASSPGGPGLNEQFF	TGTGCCAGCTCACCAGGGGGGCCAGGGCTCAATGAGCAGTTCTTC
TRBV5-1	TRBJ2-5	.	TRBD2	CASRDSGAEQETQYF	TGCGCCAGCAGGGATAGCGGGGCGGAACAAGAGACCCAGTACTTC
TRBV4-1	TRBJ2-7	.	.	CASSQTDLAYEQYF	TGCGCCAGCAGCCAAACCGACTTGGCCTACGAGCAGTACTTC
TRBV18	TRBJ1-6	.	.	CASSPMDSYNSPLHF	TGTGCCAGCTCACCGATGGACAGCTATAATTCACCCCTCCACTTT
TRBV3-1/TRBV3-2	TRBJ1-1	.	.	CASGGVNTEAFF	TGTGCCAGCGGCGGGGTGAACACTGAAGCTTTCTTT
TRBV21-1	TRBJ1-2	.	.	CASSTAGTGKSDYGYTF	TGTGCCAGCAGCACCGCCGGGACAGGGAAGTCTGACTATGGCTACACCTTC
TRBV9	TRBJ2-3	.	TRBD2	CASSVGTSGGAGTDTQYF	TGTGCCAGCAGCGTAGGGACTAGCGGGGGGGCGGGCACAGATACGCAGTATTTT
TRBV7-6	TRBJ2-1	.	.	CASSSGSSKGGEQFF	TGTGCCAGCAGCTCCGGGTCTTCTAAGGGCGGTGAGCAGTTCTTC
TRBV5-1	TRBJ1-1	.	TRBD1	CASRGWTGAPEAFF	TGCGCCAGCAGGGGGTGGACAGGGGCACCTGAAGCTTTCTTT
TRBV19	TRBJ2-3	.	.	CASTKGGLKRRTDTQYF	TGTGCCAGTACGAAAGGGGGACTTAAAAGGCGGACAGATACGCAGTATTTT
TRBV12-3/TRBV12-4	TRBJ2-5	.	.	CATRGGAETQYF	TGTGCCACGAGGGGGGGGGCTGAGACCCAGTACTTC
TRBV5-1	TRBJ1-1	.	.	CASSSRGRDTEAFF	TGCGCCAGCAGCTCAAGGGGCCGTGACACTGAAGCTTTCTTT
TRBV28	TRBJ1-2	.	TRBD1	CASSLPGNGGDRGYGYTF	TGTGCCAGCAGTTTACCGGGGAATGGCGGGGACAGGGGCTATGGCTACACCTTC
TRBV5-4	TRBJ2-3	.	.	CASSSGTRSPDTQYF	TGTGCCAGCAGTTCCGGGACCCGCTCGCCGGATACGCAGTATTTT
TRBV27	TRBJ2-7	many	TRBD2	CASEVAGGRYEQYF	TGTGCCAGCGAGGTGGCGGGGGGTCGATACGAGCAGTACTTC
TRBV18	TRBJ2-1	.	.	CASSWWDISGNEQFF	TGTGCCAGCTCGTGGTGGGACATCTCGGGCAATGAGCAGTTCTTC
TRBV3-1/TRBV3-2	TRBJ2-3	.	.	CASSQLTTDTQYF	TGTGCCAGCAGCCAACTTACGACAGATACGCAGTATTTT
TRBV19	TRBJ1-2	.	TRBD1	CASRPGQGNYGYTF	TGTGCCAGTAGGCCGGGACAGGGGAACTATGGCTACACCTTC
TRBV5-1	TRBJ1-1	once	TRBD1	CASSPNAQGALNTEAFF	TGCGCCAGCAGCCCGAATGCACAGGGGGCATTGAACACTGAAGCTTTCTTT
TRBV6-6	TRBJ2-5	.	.	CASSPQETQYF	TGTGCCAGCAGCCCTCAAGAGACCCAGTACTTC
TRBV5-4	TRBJ2-7	.	.	CASSSASLRNYEQYF	TGTGCCAGCAGCTCGGCCAGCCTCCGGAACTACGAGCAGTACTTC
TRBV12-3/TRBV12-4	TRBJ1-1	.	.	CASSLRQYTEAFF	TGTGCCAGCAGTTTAAGGCAATACACTGAAGCTTTCTTT
TRBV7-6	TRBJ2-5	.	.	CASSLVPQGQETQYF	TGTGCCAGCAGCTTAGTTCCCCAGGGCCAAGAGACCCAGTACTTC
TRBV19	TRBJ1-2	.	.	CASTEEGVGYTF	TGTGCCAGTACCGAAGAGGGGGTTGGCTACACCTTC
TRBV2	TRBJ1-1	.	.	CASSELLNTEAFF	TGTGCCAGCAGTGAGTTGCTGAACACTGAAGCTTTCTTT
TRBV5-1	TRBJ2-7	.	.	CASSLSHGLYEQYF	TGCGCCAGCAGCTTGTCGCACGGACTCTACGAGCAGTACTTC
TRBV11-3	TRBJ1-5	.	TRBD1	CASSLWTGNQPQHF	TGTGCCAGCAGCTTATGGACAGGGAATCAGCCCCAGCATTTT
TRBV7-3	TRBJ2-7	once	.	CASSPNSYEQYF	TGTGCCAGCAGCCCCAACTCCTACGAGCAGTACTTC
TRBV19	TRBJ1-3	few	TRBD1	CASNDDRETGNTIYF	TGTGCCAGTAATGATGACAGGGAAACTGGAAACACCATATATTTT
TRBV5-1	TRBJ2-6	.	TRBD1	CASSGTGVNSGANVLTF	TGCGCCAGCTCCGGAACAGGGGTCAATTCTGGGGCCAACGTCCTGACTTTC
TRBV27	TRBJ2-4	.	TRBD2	CASARTSGGANIQYF	TGTGCCAGCGCCCGGACTAGCGGGGGGGCAAACATTCAGTACTTC
TRBV27	TRBJ1-2	few	.	CASSLGFSYGYTF	TGTGCCAGCAGTTTAGGGTTTTCCTATGGCTACACCTTC